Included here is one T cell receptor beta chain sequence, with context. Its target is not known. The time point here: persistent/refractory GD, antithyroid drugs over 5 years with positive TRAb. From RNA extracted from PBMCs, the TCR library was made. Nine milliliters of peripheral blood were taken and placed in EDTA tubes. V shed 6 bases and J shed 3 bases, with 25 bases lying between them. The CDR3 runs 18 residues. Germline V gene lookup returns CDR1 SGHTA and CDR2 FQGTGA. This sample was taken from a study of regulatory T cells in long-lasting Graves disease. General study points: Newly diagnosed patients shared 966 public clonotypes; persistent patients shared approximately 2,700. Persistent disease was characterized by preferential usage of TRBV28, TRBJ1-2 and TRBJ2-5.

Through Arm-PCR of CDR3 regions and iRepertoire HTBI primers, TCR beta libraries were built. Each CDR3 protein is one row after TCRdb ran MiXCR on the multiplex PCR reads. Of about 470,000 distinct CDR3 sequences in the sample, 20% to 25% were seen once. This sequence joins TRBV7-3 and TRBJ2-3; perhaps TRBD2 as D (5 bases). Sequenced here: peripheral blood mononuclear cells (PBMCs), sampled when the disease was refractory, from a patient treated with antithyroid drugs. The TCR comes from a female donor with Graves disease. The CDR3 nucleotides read TGTGCCAGCAGTCAGACGGTCCGAGGGCCGACGGGGACAGATACGCAGTATTTT. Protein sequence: CASSQTVRGPTGTDTQYF.